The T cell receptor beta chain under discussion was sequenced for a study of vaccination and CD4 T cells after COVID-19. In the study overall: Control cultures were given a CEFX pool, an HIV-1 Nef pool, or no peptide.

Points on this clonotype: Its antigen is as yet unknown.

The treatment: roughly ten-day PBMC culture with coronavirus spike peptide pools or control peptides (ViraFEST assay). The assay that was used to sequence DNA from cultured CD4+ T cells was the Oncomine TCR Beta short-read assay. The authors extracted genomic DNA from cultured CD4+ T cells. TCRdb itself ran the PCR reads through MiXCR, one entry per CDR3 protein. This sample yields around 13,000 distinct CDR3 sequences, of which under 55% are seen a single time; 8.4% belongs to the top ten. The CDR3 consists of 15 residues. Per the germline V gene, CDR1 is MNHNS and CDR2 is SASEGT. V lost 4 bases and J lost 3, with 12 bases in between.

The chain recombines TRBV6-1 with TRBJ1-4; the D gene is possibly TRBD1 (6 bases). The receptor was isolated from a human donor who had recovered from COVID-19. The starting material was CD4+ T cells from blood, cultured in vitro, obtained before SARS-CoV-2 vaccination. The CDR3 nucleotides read TGTGCCAGCAGTGTTCAGGGGTGGGCTAATGAAAAACTGTTTTTT. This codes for CASSVQGWANEKLFF.